This entry is about one T cell receptor beta chain. The assay was immunoSEQ multiplex PCR, and TCRdb's table has in-frame clones only and misses some. In the table there are about 1.1 million clones, roughly 80% of which are singletons. The CDR3 covers 13 residues. The V gene's germline CDR1 is MDHEN and CDR2 SYDVKM. V lost 2 bases, J lost 4 bases, and 9 bases lay in between. The data are from a study of shared clonotypes between healthy human individuals. The sequence was collected from a man between 18 and 29 years old in good health. Some clones in this sample may be carry-over from other donors' samples. The material sequenced was memory CD4+ T cells from PBMCs. Subset reported: CD45RA-negative fraction. The rearrangement uses TRBV28 and TRBJ2-7, with D perhaps matching TRBD1 (5 bases). Here the CDR3 DNA reads TGTGCCAGCAGTTTAAACAGGTGGTACGAGCAGTACTTC. Translated: CASSLNRWYEQYF.